The present entry profiles one TCR beta chain with its context. Its target is not known. These data are taken from a study of T cell responses to AZD1222 COVID-19 vaccine. The table came from immunoSEQ multiplex PCR; TCRdb's copy has only in-frame clones and leaves some out. Here the sample spans roughly 190,000 clones, approximately 90% being singletons. J gave up 1 base and V 0 bases, and 1 base lay outside the gene matches. The CDR3 has 15 amino acids. Germline V CDR1 and CDR2: MNHEY, SVGEGT. General study findings and limits: All repertoire sampling was performed exclusively after the peak T cell response. Unmutated variant regions reportedly attract nearly half of all spike-specific TCRs. An increase in Spike-specific TCR breadth and depth was observed after two AZD1222 doses.

The TCR originated in an adult in good health. Here the sequenced sample was peripheral blood, taken on day 0 of AZD1222 vaccination. The chain uses TRBV6-2 or TRBV6-3 and TRBJ2-5, with 8 bases identical to TRBD2. CDR3 amino acids: CASSYSLAAQETQYF. The CDR3, as DNA: TGTGCCAGCAGTTACTCACTAGCGGCCCAAGAGACCCAGTACTTC.